Listed below are T cell receptor beta chains from one sample, sequenced in a study of breast tumors, draining lymph nodes, adjacent tissues. MiXCR, run by TCRdb on the multiplex PCR reads, gives a single entry per CDR3 protein. In the table there are approximately 100,000 distinct CDR3 sequences, 21% of which are singletons. The sequencing input was axillary lymph node tissue. These receptors were obtained from a female donor with breast cancer. Some clones in this sample may be carry-over from other donors' samples. Both conserved end residues are part of each CDR3. The order of the fields is clone size, J gene, D gene, V gene, CDR3 DNA, CDR3 protein. The D gene is left open where the match is weak. Rows give clone size only sometimes, using once, few, many, or a class for an expanded clone.

many,TRBJ2-1,TRBD2,TRBV20-1,TGCAGTGCTAGTAGCGGGAGGTCTCCTTACAATGAGCAGTTCTTC,CSASSGRSPYNEQFF
-,TRBJ1-1,-,TRBV6-1,TGTGCCAGCAGGAGGGAAAAACGGATTACTGAAGCTTTCTTT,CASRREKRITEAFF
-,TRBJ1-3,-,TRBV3-1,TGTGCCAGCAGCCCAGTTCTAGGGACTGTAGGAAACACCATATATTTT,CASSPVLGTVGNTIYF
many,TRBJ2-7,-,TRBV6-1,TGTGCCAGCAGTGAGGGGGTAGGGGGATACGAGCAGTACTTC,CASSEGVGGYEQYF
few,TRBJ2-7,-,TRBV18,TGTGCCAGCTCACAGGGTGCTAAGAACTACGAGCAGTACTTC,CASSQGAKNYEQYF
many,TRBJ1-4,-,TRBV4-2,TGTGCCAGCAGCCAAGGCCATTCTGGCTGGGAAAAACTGTTTTTT,CASSQGHSGWEKLFF
many,TRBJ2-1,TRBD2,TRBV12-3/TRBV12-4,TGTGCCAGCAGTCGCGCGGAGGTCGCGGGAGCTGGGCAGTTCTTC,CASSRAEVAGAGQFF
many,TRBJ1-3,-,TRBV19,TGTGCCTCTAATGCGGGTGGAAACACCATATATTTT,CASNAGGNTIYF
many,TRBJ2-5,-,TRBV7-9,TGTGCTGGAGGAGCCGGAGGGACCCAGTACTTC,CAGGAGGTQYF
many,TRBJ2-7,-,TRBV5-6,TGTGCCAGCAGCGGACGGGGAGCGGGACAATTATACGAGCAGTACTTC,CASSGRGAGQLYEQYF
many,TRBJ2-7,-,TRBV2,TGTGCCAGCACCCCCAGTGGCGGCGGAGGTGGCTCCTACGAGCAGTACTTC,CASTPSGGGGGSYEQYF
few,TRBJ2-7,TRBD2,TRBV3-1,TGTGCCAGCAGCCAAGGCCTAGCGGGAGACGAGCAGTACTTC,CASSQGLAGDEQYF
few,TRBJ1-1,-,TRBV5-6,TGTGCCAGCAGCCCGGGGACGCCCAACACTGAAGCTTTCTTT,CASSPGTPNTEAFF
few,TRBJ1-5,-,TRBV19,TGTGCCAGTAGTCCCACGTATTGGGAGCCCCAGCATTTT,CASSPTYWEPQHF
many,TRBJ1-6,-,TRBV3-1,TGTGCCAGCAGCCAAGGGAAGACAGGCTATAATTCACCCCTCCACTTT,CASSQGKTGYNSPLHF
-,TRBJ2-1,TRBD2,TRBV7-2,TGTGCCAGCAGCTTTCGACTAGCGGGAGGGTTCAACAATGAGCAGTTCTTC,CASSFRLAGGFNNEQFF
many,TRBJ2-3,-,TRBV19,TGTGCCAGTAGCGAAACGGGGTCTCCGGCAGATACGCAGTATTTT,CASSETGSPADTQYF
many,TRBJ2-7,-,TRBV27,TGTGCCACCACGGACAAATCCTACGAGCAGTACTTC,CATTDKSYEQYF
many,TRBJ2-1,-,TRBV6-1,TGTGCCAGCCGTCGTCACGAAAATGAGCAGTTCTTC,CASRRHENEQFF
many,TRBJ2-1,-,TRBV19,TGTGCCACCAAAGGTCTCTCCTACAATGAGCAGTTCTTC,CATKGLSYNEQFF
few,TRBJ2-4,TRBD1,TRBV20-1,TGCAGTGCTAGATTTGACAGGGGATTAGCCAAAAACATTCAGTACTTC,CSARFDRGLAKNIQYF
many,TRBJ2-5,-,TRBV7-9,TGTGCCAGCAGCTTAGAGATGGGGCTAGGTGATTCCCAGTACTTC,CASSLEMGLGDSQYF
many,TRBJ2-7,TRBD1,TRBV5-1,TGCGCCAGCAGCCCCGACTCGGGACAGCTAAGGGAGCAGTACTTC,CASSPDSGQLREQYF
many,TRBJ2-2,TRBD2,TRBV5-5,TGTGCCAGCAGCCCACCCCCCGAACTAGCGGGGGGGAACACCGGGGAGCTGTTTTTT,CASSPPPELAGGNTGELFF
-,TRBJ2-5,TRBD2,TRBV2,TGTGCCACCAGGGAAACGGGAGGGCAAGAGACCCAGTACTTC,CATRETGGQETQYF
many,TRBJ1-4,TRBD1,TRBV20-1,TGCAGTGCTAGGACAGGGGGTCCTAATGAAAAACTGTTTTTT,CSARTGGPNEKLFF
few,TRBJ2-7,-,TRBV9,TGTGCCAGCAGCGTAGGGTTGGGGAACGAGCAGTACTTC,CASSVGLGNEQYF
many,TRBJ2-5,TRBD1,TRBV7-9,TGTGCCAGCAGCTACCCACAGGGGGCACTCCAAGAGACCCAGTACTTC,CASSYPQGALQETQYF
many,TRBJ2-7,-,TRBV20-1,TGCAGTGCTAGAGATGGTCTATCCTACGAGCAGTACTTC,CSARDGLSYEQYF
many,TRBJ2-3,-,TRBV5-1,TGCGCCAGCAGCTCAGATCCGTTCCCCACAGATACGCAGTATTTT,CASSSDPFPTDTQYF
-,TRBJ1-2,-,TRBV6-1,TGTGCCAGCAGTGTAGAGATAGGGGCGTATGGCTACGCCTTC,CASSVEIGAYGYAF
many,TRBJ2-7,-,TRBV7-9,TGTGCCAGCGGAAAGACAGGAATCTACGAGCAGTACTTC,CASGKTGIYEQYF
few,TRBJ2-4,-,TRBV5-5,TGTGCCAGCAGCCCCTCCCCGGGGGCCCCGCGATACTTC,CASSPSPGAPRYF
many,TRBJ2-7,-,TRBV20-1,TGCAGTGCTCAAGGACCCTCATACGAGCAGTACTTC,CSAQGPSYEQYF
many,TRBJ1-4,-,TRBV6-6,TGTGCCAGCAGTCTCGATTTTAATGAAAAACTGTTTTTT,CASSLDFNEKLFF
-,TRBJ1-1,-,TRBV5-1,TGCGCCAGCAGCCGGGGACGGGTGAACACTGAAGCTTTCTTT,CASSRGRVNTEAFF
many,TRBJ2-2,TRBD1,TRBV11-2,TGTGCCAGCAGCCGCCTGGGACAGGGGAACACCGGGGAGCTGTTTTTT,CASSRLGQGNTGELFF
-,TRBJ2-3,TRBD2,TRBV28,TGTGCCAGCAGCCTCTCGCCTCTAAGCGGGAGGGCGAATACGCAGTATTTT,CASSLSPLSGRANTQYF
many,TRBJ1-6,TRBD1,TRBV6-5,TGTGCCAGCACCCCGAGGACAGGGGGCAATTCACCCCTCCACTTT,CASTPRTGGNSPLHF
-,TRBJ2-1,TRBD2,TRBV4-1,TGCGCCAGCAGCCGACATGCTAGCGGGAGCTACAATGAGCAGTTCTTC,CASSRHASGSYNEQFF
-,TRBJ1-2,TRBD1,TRBV7-9,TGTGCCAGTTCCGGGACAGCGTCTTCTAACTATGGCTACACCTTC,CASSGTASSNYGYTF
many,TRBJ2-5,-,TRBV11-2,TGTGCCAGCAGCCCCTGGGGCCAGGACCAAGAGACCCAGTACTTC,CASSPWGQDQETQYF